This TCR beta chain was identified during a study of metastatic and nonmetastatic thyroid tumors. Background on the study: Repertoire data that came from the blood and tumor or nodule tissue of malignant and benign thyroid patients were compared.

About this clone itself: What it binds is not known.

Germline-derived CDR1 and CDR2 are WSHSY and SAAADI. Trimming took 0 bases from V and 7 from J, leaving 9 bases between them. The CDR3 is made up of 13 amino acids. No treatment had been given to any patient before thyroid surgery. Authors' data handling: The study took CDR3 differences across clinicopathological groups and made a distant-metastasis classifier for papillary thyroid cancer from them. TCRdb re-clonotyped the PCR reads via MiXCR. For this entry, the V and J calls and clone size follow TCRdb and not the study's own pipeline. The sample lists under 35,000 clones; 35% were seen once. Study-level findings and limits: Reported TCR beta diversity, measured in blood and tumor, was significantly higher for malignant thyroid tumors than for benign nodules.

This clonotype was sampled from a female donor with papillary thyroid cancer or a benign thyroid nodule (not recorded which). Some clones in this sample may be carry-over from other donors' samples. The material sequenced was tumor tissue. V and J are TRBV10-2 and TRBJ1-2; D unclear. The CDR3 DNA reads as TGCGCCAGCAGTGAGTCGGAAGCTGGTGGCTACACCTTC. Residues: CASSESEAGGYTF.